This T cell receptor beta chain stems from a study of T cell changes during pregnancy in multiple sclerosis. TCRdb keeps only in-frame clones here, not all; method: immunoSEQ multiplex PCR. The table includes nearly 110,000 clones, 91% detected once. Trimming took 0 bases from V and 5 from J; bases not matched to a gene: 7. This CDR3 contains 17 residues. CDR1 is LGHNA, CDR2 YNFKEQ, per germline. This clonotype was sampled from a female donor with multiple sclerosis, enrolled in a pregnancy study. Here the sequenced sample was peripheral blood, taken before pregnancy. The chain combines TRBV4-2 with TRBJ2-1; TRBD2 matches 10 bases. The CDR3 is CASSQESLAGEHNEQFF. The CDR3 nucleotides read TGTGCCAGCAGCCAAGAAAGCCTAGCGGGGGAACACAATGAGCAGTTCTTC.